The 6 T cell receptor beta chains presented below share a single source sample, sequenced in a study of OX40 agonist ivuxolimab in advanced cancers. Libraries came from the immunoSEQ multiplex PCR assay. Imported from immuneACCESS, the table was reduced by TCRdb to in-frame sequences with V and J called. These copies leave out some clones; in studies compared against another copy, an unresolved V gene accounts for under half, and the cause of the remainder is not known. This sample holds approximately 73,000 clones; about nine tenths were observed only once. The ten largest clonotypes hold approximately 3% of the sample. The sample consisted of CD4+ or CD8+ T cells sorted from blood, taken in a trial of the OX40 agonist ivuxolimab. These receptors all stem from an adult with an advanced solid tumor such as melanoma, head and neck, liver or kidney cancer.

The rearrangement joins TRBV6-6 to TRBJ1-1; tentatively, D is TRBD1 (5 bases). V lost 8 bases and J 0 bases, leaving 13 bases between the germline ends. CDR1 is MNHNY and CDR2 is SVGAGI in the germline V gene (reference sequence). This CDR3 comprises 14 residues. The CDR3 region has the DNA TGTGCCAGCGGACCCAGGGCCATGAACACTGAAGCTTTCTTT. Its translation is CASGPRAMNTEAFF.

This rearrangement joins TRBV19 to TRBJ1-1; TRBD1 is a possible D gene (6 bases). The CDR3 consists of 13 residues. Trimming removed 0 bases from V and 7 bases from J, with 9 bases in between. Germline CDR1 and CDR2: LNHDA and SQIVND (reference sequence). The DNA of the CDR3 is TGTGCCAGTAGTATAGATCGAGGGGGTGAAGCTTTCTTT. This gives the protein CASSIDRGGEAFF.

This clone has a handful of counts. The J gene is TRBJ1-1, the V gene TRBV7-2; D is unresolved. The germline V gene encodes CDR1 SGHTA and CDR2 FQGNSA. This CDR3 is 15 amino acids long. V was trimmed by 5 bases and J by 1 base, leaving 14 bases between them. In DNA form, the CDR3 reads TGTGCCAGCAGCCCGGCCCTGAGGGCGAACACTGAAGCTTTCTTT. This codes for CASSPALRANTEAFF.

The V call is TRBV5-1, the J call TRBJ2-5, with TRBD1 identical over 9 bases. This CDR3 comprises 15 residues. CDR1 is SGHRS, CDR2 YFSETQ, per germline. Trimming cost V 2 bases and J 5 bases; bases outside gene matches: 7. The CDR3 bases are TGCGCCAGCAGCTTCCTGGACAGGGGTCTTGAGACCCAGTACTTC. It is translated as CASSFLDRGLETQYF.

The rearrangement joins TRBV2 to TRBJ1-5, with D unresolved. The V gene lost 7 bases and the J gene lost 2 bases, with 15 bases spanning the gap. CDR1 SNHLY and CDR2 FYNNEI come from the germline V gene. The CDR3 length is 15 residues. The DNA of the CDR3 is TGTGCCAGCATGTGGGGTAGCGGCGGCAATCAGCCCCAGCATTTT. Its translation: CASMWGSGGNQPQHF.

The chain employs TRBV2 and TRBJ2-7; D perhaps matches TRBD1 (6 bases). This CDR3 is built from 14 residues. Germline V gene data show CDR1 as SNHLY and CDR2 as FYNNEI. V was trimmed by 8 bases and J by 2 bases, leaving 16 bases between them. CDR3 loop: CASSKRPGAYEQYF. The CDR3 region has the DNA TGTGCCAGCTCCAAAAGGCCAGGGGCCTACGAGCAGTACTTC.